Below are 31 T cell receptor beta chains sequenced from a single sample in a study of beta chain features in type 1 diabetes. Study results and limitations: In every one of the four CD4+ subsets, TCRB CDR3s were moderately but significantly shorter in Type 1 diabetes patients.

Reverse transcription of all isolated RNA meant that expressed TCRB transcripts were sequenced. Sequencing was performed with immunoSEQ multiplex PCR; in TCRdb, only in-frame clones are kept and a portion is missing. Of about 130,000 clones in the sample, around 10% were seen once. For these receptors, no antigen is known. Material for sequencing was central memory CD4+ T cells from blood. These receptors came from a man between 25 and 39 years old with type 1 diabetes.

This clone has more than one count but fewer than ten. In DNA, the CDR3 is TGTGCCAGCAGTCCACCCCTAGCCGGGGGGAATTACAATGAGCAGTTCTTC. Encoded protein: CASSPPLAGGNYNEQFF. The chain couples TRBV28 to TRBJ2-1; TRBD2 matches at 7 bases. This CDR3 region has 17 residues. Germline V gene data show CDR1 as MDHEN and CDR2 as SYDVKM. Unmatched junction bases numbered 14, after V lost 5 bases and J lost 4 bases.

V and J are TRBV2 and TRBJ1-1, with D possibly TRBD1 on 5 matching bases. The CDR3 is 14 amino acids. The germline V gene encodes CDR1 SNHLY and CDR2 FYNNEI. Trimming removed 6 bases from V and 1 base from J, with 12 bases in between. The CDR3 DNA reads TGTGCCAGCAGCGTCACCCAGGGGAACACTGAAGCTTTCTTT. It codes for CASSVTQGNTEAFF.

Many counts were recorded for this clone. The genes are TRBV5-4 and TRBJ2-5; a possible D gene is TRBD1 (5 bases). Germline V lookup: CDR1 SGHNT, CDR2 YYREEE (reference sequence). With 7 bases removed from V and 2 bases from J, the gap between germline ends came to 15 bases. The CDR3 runs to 14 residues. The CDR3 DNA is TGTGCCAGCTCGATCCAGGGTGTTCAAGAGACCCAGTACTTC. Translation: CASSIQGVQETQYF.

This clone has more than one count but fewer than ten. The chain carries TRBV11-3 and TRBJ2-7; maybe TRBD2 (6 bases). The CDR3 has 15 amino acids. Germline CDR1 is SGHNT and CDR2 is YENEEA. Trimming removed 5 bases at V and 4 bases at J, with 18 bases between. The CDR3 spells CASSVAGTDGYEQYF. The CDR3 nucleotides read TGTGCCAGCAGCGTAGCCGGGACTGACGGTTACGAGCAGTACTTC.

This sequence joins TRBV7-2 and TRBJ2-3; TRBD2 matches at 7 bases. The CDR3 runs 17 residues. In germline, CDR1 is SGHTA, CDR2 FQGNSA. The J segment lost 1 base and the V segment lost 5 bases, leaving 12 bases of the junction unmatched. The CDR3 protein is CASSQGLGRGGTDTQYF. CDR3 DNA: TGTGCCAGCAGCCAAGGGCTCGGTCGGGGGGGCACAGATACGCAGTATTTT.

Regarding this clone: A junction boundary mismatches the germline segment, possibly from a read error. V gene TRBV2 combines with J gene TRBJ1-2; D call uncertain. CDR3 length: 8 residues. CDR1 is SNHLY, CDR2 FYNNEI, per germline. CDR3 protein: CASSNRSF. CDR3 DNA: TGTGCCAGCAGCAACCGGTCCTTC.

This clone was found a few times. The J gene is TRBJ1-5, the V gene TRBV27; D not certain. Deletions cut 6 bases from V and 0 bases from J, with 12 bases between. The CDR3 covers 15 residues. Germline lookup yields CDR1 MNHEY and CDR2 SMNVEV (reference sequence). The CDR3, as DNA: TGTGCCAGCAGCCGACAACCGGATAGCAATCAGCCCCAGCATTTT. Residues: CASSRQPDSNQPQHF.

This clone was counted between two and nine times. The chain carries TRBV11-2 and TRBJ2-3; 7 nucleotides agree with TRBD2. V was clipped by 5 bases and J by 11 bases; unmatched bases: 7. The CDR3 runs to 12 residues. Germline assignment: CDR1 SGHAT and CDR2 FQNNGV. The CDR3 protein is CASSPPSGEQYF. The CDR3 DNA is TGTGCCAGCAGCCCCCCTAGCGGAGAGCAGTATTTT.

V is TRBV29-1 and J is TRBJ1-4, with a possible D match to TRBD1 (5 bases). CDR1 and CDR2 from the germline V gene are SQVTM and ANQGSEA. The V end lost 4 bases, the J end lost 10 bases, and 13 bases lay between the germline ends. This CDR3 contains 12 residues. The DNA for the CDR3 is TGCAGCGTTGGATCGGGGGACGGAAAACTGTTTTTT. Translation gives CSVGSGDGKLFF.

This clone was observed a few times. The V gene is TRBV30, the J gene TRBJ2-3, with 8 bases matching TRBD2. V gave up 0 bases and J gave up 4 bases; unmatched junction bases: 0. There are 13 residues in the CDR3. The V gene's germline CDR1 is GTSNPN and CDR2 SVGIG (reference sequence). For the CDR3, the DNA is TGTGCCTGGAGTGTAGCGGGGGCAGATACGCAGTATTTT. Protein sequence: CAWSVAGADTQYF.

This clone was seen a few times. The rearrangement joins TRBV7-9 to TRBJ2-3; 7 bases align to TRBD2. CDR3 length: 13 residues. Germline CDR1 and CDR2: SEHNR and FQNEAQ (reference sequence). The V and J ends lost 5 bases and 3 bases, in that order; junction bases with no gene match: 2. CDR3 DNA: TGTGCCAGCAGCCGACTAGCTACAGATACGCAGTATTTT. Protein sequence: CASSRLATDTQYF.

The chain employs TRBV4-2 and TRBJ2-5; 7 nucleotides line up with TRBD2. V shed 0 bases, J shed 8 bases, and the junction held 9 bases outside the gene matches. The germline gives CDR1 LGHNA, CDR2 YNFKEQ. The CDR3 consists of 15 residues. The CDR3 nucleotides read TGTGCCAGCAGCCAAGATCAGAGGGCGGGGGACACCCAGTACTTC. Amino acid sequence: CASSQDQRAGDTQYF.

The V gene is TRBV5-4, the J gene TRBJ2-2, with 15 nucleotides matching TRBD2. This CDR3 has 16 residues. Trimming removed 4 bases from V and 8 bases from J; junction bases left unmatched: 6. The germline gives CDR1 SGHNT, CDR2 YYREEE (reference sequence). The CDR3: CASSPGLAGGRGELFF. The CDR3 DNA reads TGTGCCAGCAGCCCCGGACTAGCGGGGGGGCGGGGGGAGCTGTTTTTT.

The chain uses TRBV7-9 and TRBJ1-2, with D perhaps matching TRBD1 (5 bases). The germline CDR1 and CDR2 sequences are SEHNR and FQNEAQ (reference sequence). Trimming pared 5 bases from V and 6 bases from J, leaving 16 bases between. This CDR3 is built from 14 residues. This CDR3 is CASSGSSGVDGYTF. DNA for the CDR3: TGTGCCAGCAGCGGGTCATCGGGGGTAGATGGCTACACCTTC.

V and J are TRBV5-8 and TRBJ1-2, with 8 bases matching TRBD1. Trimming cost V 9 bases and J 6 bases; bases outside gene matches: 4. The germline CDR1 and CDR2 sequences are SGHTS and YDEGEE. This CDR3 has 11 residues. CDR3 nucleotide sequence: TGTGCCAACCGGACAGGGAATGGCTACACCTTC. It is translated as CANRTGNGYTF.

The table lists this clone with a few counts. The chain links TRBV7-3 to TRBJ2-2; tentative D call: TRBD2 (5 bases). This CDR3 comprises 15 residues. Trimming removed 4 bases at V and 0 bases at J, with 9 bases between. From germline, CDR1 is SGHTA and CDR2 FQGTGA. DNA of the CDR3: TGTGCCAGCAGCTCCCCGACTACGAACACCGGGGAGCTGTTTTTT. This translates into CASSSPTTNTGELFF.

The J gene is TRBJ1-2, the V gene TRBV5-1; possibly TRBD1 for D (6 bases). The germline V gene has CDR1 SGHRS and CDR2 YFSETQ. The CDR3 is 12 amino acids. The V gene lost 0 bases and the J gene lost 8 bases, with 8 bases spanning the gap. In nucleotides, the CDR3 is TGCGCCAGCAGCTTGGCGGACAGCGGCTACACCTTC. Amino acid sequence: CASSLADSGYTF. Full variable domain (missing parts from reference TRBV5-1 and TRBJ1-2): KAGVTQTPRYLIKTRGQQVTLSCSPISGHRSVSWYQQTPGQGLQFLFEYFSETQRNKGNFPGRFSGRQFSNSRSEMNVSTLELGDSALYLCASSLADSGYTFGSGTRLTVV.

The chain joins TRBV2 to TRBJ2-5; TRBD1 agrees at 8 bases. V lost 2 bases and J lost 7; bases outside the gene matches: 9. Germline V gene data show CDR1 as SNHLY and CDR2 as FYNNEI. The CDR3 has 15 amino acids. The CDR3 protein is CASSERTGRIGTQYF. CDR3 DNA sequence: TGTGCCAGCAGTGAAAGGACAGGGCGGATTGGGACCCAGTACTTC.

The gene calls are TRBV21-1 and TRBJ1-3. TRBV21-1 is described as a pseudogene. The CDR3 covers 17 residues. CDR3 in DNA: TGTGCCAGCAGCACGGCCCTAAAGGAGGGCTCTGGAAACACCATATATTTT. This gives the protein CASSTALKEGSGNTIYF.

This clone was counted between two and nine times. This chain uses TRBV7-2 with TRBJ1-4, with D uncertain. V lost 4 bases and J 1 base, leaving 13 bases between the germline ends. CDR1 and CDR2 (germline): SGHTA, FQGNSA. CDR3 size: 16 residues. The CDR3 DNA reads as TGTGCCAGCAGCTCCCGCGGGCGGATAACTAATGAAAAACTGTTTTTT. Protein sequence: CASSSRGRITNEKLFF.

The chain has TRBV4-1 and TRBJ2-1; tentative D call: TRBD2 (5 bases). The germline CDR1 and CDR2 sequences are MGHRA and YSYEKL. The CDR3 consists of 14 residues. Trimming pared 4 bases from V and 6 bases from J, leaving 13 bases between. The CDR3 loop reads CASSPGISGNEQFF. The CDR3 DNA reads as TGCGCCAGCAGCCCCGGGATCTCAGGCAATGAGCAGTTCTTC.

To note about this clone: An end of the junction differs from the germline gene, which may be a read error. The chain is built from TRBV7-7 and TRBJ2-5; D call uncertain. The CDR3 has 13 amino acids. Germline-derived CDR1 and CDR2 are SSHAT and FNYEAQ (reference sequence). In nucleotides, the CDR3 is TGTGCTAGCAGCTTAATCAGTCAAGAGACCCAGTACTTC. This gives the protein CASSLISQETQYF. The whole variable domain, filled in from reference TRBV7-7 and TRBJ2-5, reads GAGVSQSPRYKVTKRGQDVTLRCDPISSHATLYWYQQALGQGPEFLTYFNYEAQPDKSGLPSDRFSAERPEGSISTLTIQRTEQRDSAMYRCASSLISQETQYFGPGTRLLVL.

The gene calls are TRBV5-6 and TRBJ1-1; TRBD1 aligns across 10 bases. V shed 4 bases and J 3 bases; nucleotides not matched to a gene: 12. The germline V gene has CDR1 SGHDT and CDR2 YYEEEE. The CDR3 covers 17 residues. The CDR3 DNA reads as TGTGCCAGCAGCCCCGGACAGGGGGGGACTTGGGACACTGAAGCTTTCTTT. Translation gives CASSPGQGGTWDTEAFF.

The V gene is TRBV7-3, the J gene TRBJ2-2; D might be TRBD1 (6 bases). Trimming shortened V by 4 bases and J by 0 bases, and 24 bases separated the two germline ends. Looked up from germline, CDR1 is SGHTA and CDR2 is FQGTGA. The CDR3 is 20 residues long. The CDR3 DNA follows: TGTGCCAGCAGCTCCTTTACGTCCCATTGGGGGACAACGAACACCGGGGAGCTGTTTTTT. Encoded protein: CASSSFTSHWGTTNTGELFF. The full variable domain, rest sourced from reference TRBV7-3 and TRBJ2-2, is GAGVSQTPSNKVTEKGKYVELRCDPISGHTALYWYRQSLGQGPEFLIYFQGTGAADDSGLPNDRFFAVRPEGSVSTLKIQRTERGDSAVYLCASSSFTSHWGTTNTGELFFGEGSRLTVL.

This chain connects TRBV18 to TRBJ2-7; 7 positions agree with TRBD1. J was trimmed by 5 bases and V by 5 bases; bases with no gene match: 9. The length of the CDR3 is 14 residues. Germline V gene data show CDR1 as KGHSH and CDR2 as LQKENI. The CDR3 protein is CASSITGVNNEQYF. DNA of the CDR3: TGTGCCAGCTCAATTACAGGGGTCAACAACGAGCAGTACTTC.

The chain has TRBV7-8 and TRBJ2-1; 11 bases are a match to TRBD2. Per germline, CDR1 SGHVS and CDR2 FQNEAQ. V was clipped by 5 bases and J by 6 bases; unmatched bases: 6. There are 15 residues in the CDR3. The CDR3 nucleotides are TGTGCCAGCAGCGAGATAGCGGGGGGGACCAATGAGCAGTTCTTC. Protein: CASSEIAGGTNEQFF.

This clone turned up a few times. The V and J genes are TRBV6-5 and TRBJ2-4; TRBD1 agrees at 9 bases. V was clipped by 3 bases and J by 8 bases; unmatched bases: 5. CDR1 MNHEY and CDR2 SVGAGI come from the germline V gene. The CDR3 is made up of 14 amino acids. CDR3 sequence (DNA): TGTGCCAGCAGTTATACGACAGGGGGGGACATTCAGTACTTC. Amino acids: CASSYTTGGDIQYF.

The chain carries TRBV7-9 and TRBJ2-2; perhaps TRBD1 as D (6 bases). Per the germline V gene, CDR1 is SEHNR and CDR2 is FQNEAQ (reference sequence). The CDR3 is made up of 15 amino acids. Trimming removed 0 bases at V and 1 base at J, with 6 bases between. CDR3 loop: CASSLADRNTGELFF. Here the CDR3 DNA reads TGTGCCAGCAGCTTAGCGGACAGGAACACCGGGGAGCTGTTTTTT.

This clone was found a few times. V gene TRBV29-1 combines with J gene TRBJ1-5, with D possibly being TRBD1 (6 bases). The CDR3 sequence is 14 residues long. V gave up 6 bases and J gave up 0 bases, with 12 bases separating them. Per the germline V gene, CDR1 is SQVTM and CDR2 is ANQGSEA. CDR3: CSVPGTPSNQPQHF. The CDR3 bases are TGCAGCGTCCCAGGGACACCTAGCAATCAGCCCCAGCATTTT.

Only a few counts were recorded for this clone. The chain is built from TRBV7-9 and TRBJ1-2; TRBD1 matches 7 bases. The CDR3 extends over 14 amino acids. Germline V gene sequence: CDR1 SEHNR, CDR2 FQNEAQ (reference sequence). The junction had 5 bases not matched to a gene; V was cut back by 5 bases and J by 2 bases. The DNA of the CDR3 is TGTGCCAGCAGCCGTGGGACAGTCAACTATGGCTACACCTTC. It is translated as CASSRGTVNYGYTF.

This clone was picked up a small number of times. This chain links TRBV6-1 with TRBJ2-7, with TRBD1 matching 7 bases. The germline CDR1 and CDR2 sequences are MNHNS and SASEGT. The CDR3 has 12 amino acids. V shed 4 bases and J 6 bases; nucleotides not matched to a gene: 3. CDR3 region: CASSGQGPEQYF. The CDR3 DNA follows: TGTGCCAGCAGTGGACAGGGTCCCGAGCAGTACTTC.